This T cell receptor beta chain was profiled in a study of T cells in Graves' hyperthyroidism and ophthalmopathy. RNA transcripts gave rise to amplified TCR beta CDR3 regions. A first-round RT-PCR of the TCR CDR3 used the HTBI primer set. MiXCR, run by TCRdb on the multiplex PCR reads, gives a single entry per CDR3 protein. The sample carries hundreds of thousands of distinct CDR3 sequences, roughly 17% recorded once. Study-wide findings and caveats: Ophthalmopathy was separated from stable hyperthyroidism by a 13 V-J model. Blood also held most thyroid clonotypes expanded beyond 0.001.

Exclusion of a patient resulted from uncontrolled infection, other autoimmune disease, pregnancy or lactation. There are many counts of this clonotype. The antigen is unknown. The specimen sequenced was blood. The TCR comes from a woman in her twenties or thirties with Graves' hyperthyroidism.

The CDR3: CSARDRDRANTEAFF. The DNA of the CDR3 is TGCAGTGCTAGAGACCGCGACAGGGCGAACACTGAAGCTTTCTTT. The chain joins TRBV20-1 to TRBJ1-1, with 7 positions matching TRBD1. The CDR3 is 15 residues long. Germline lookup yields CDR1 DFQATT and CDR2 SNEGSKA (reference sequence). Trimming took 0 bases from V and 1 from J; bases not matched to a gene: 5.